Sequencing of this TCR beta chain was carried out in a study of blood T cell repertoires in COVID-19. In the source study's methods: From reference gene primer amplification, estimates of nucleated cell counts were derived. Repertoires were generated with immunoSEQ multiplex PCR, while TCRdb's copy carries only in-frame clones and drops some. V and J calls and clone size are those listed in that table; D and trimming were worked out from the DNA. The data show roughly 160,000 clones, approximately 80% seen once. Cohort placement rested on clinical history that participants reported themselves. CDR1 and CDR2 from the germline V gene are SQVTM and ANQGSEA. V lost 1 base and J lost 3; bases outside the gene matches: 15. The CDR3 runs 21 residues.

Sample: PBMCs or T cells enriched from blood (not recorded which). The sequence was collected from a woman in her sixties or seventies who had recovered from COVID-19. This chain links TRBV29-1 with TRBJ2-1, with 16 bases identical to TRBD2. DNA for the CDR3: TGCAGCGTTGAAGCCCGTCACCGAGGGACTAGCGGGGGGGCTTTCTACAATGAGCAGTTCTTC. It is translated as CSVEARHRGTSGGAFYNEQFF.